This TCR beta chain came from a study of graft-versus-host responses after intestinal transplantation. For the study at large: Anti-thymocyte globulin induction was given to all recipients, followed by tacrolimus and steroids for roughly 3 years.

Points from the study as a whole: Present in recipient marrow, GvH clones included some that appeared first in ileum or blood. There was an association between peak levels of circulating GvH clones and early post-transplant HvG declines.

Per the germline V gene, CDR1 is SGHDN and CDR2 is FVKESK. Germline trimming cut 6 bases from V and 0 bases from J; bases unmatched to any gene: 6. The CDR3 is 15 amino acids. Points on this clone: The antigen is not known.

Assay used: immunoSEQ multiplex PCR; TCRdb lists only in-frame clones, some missing. The sample yields around 13,000 clones, over 85% seen once. V usage is TRBV14 and J usage is TRBJ2-3; 7 positions match TRBD1. The receptor comes from a human patient who received an intestinal transplant, so some T cells may come from the graft donor. The source was PBMCs, collected around 1,000 days after intestinal transplantation. The DNA of the CDR3 is TGTGCCAGCAGGCCCACAGGGGCGAGCACAGATACGCAGTATTTT. Translation gives CASRPTGASTDTQYF.